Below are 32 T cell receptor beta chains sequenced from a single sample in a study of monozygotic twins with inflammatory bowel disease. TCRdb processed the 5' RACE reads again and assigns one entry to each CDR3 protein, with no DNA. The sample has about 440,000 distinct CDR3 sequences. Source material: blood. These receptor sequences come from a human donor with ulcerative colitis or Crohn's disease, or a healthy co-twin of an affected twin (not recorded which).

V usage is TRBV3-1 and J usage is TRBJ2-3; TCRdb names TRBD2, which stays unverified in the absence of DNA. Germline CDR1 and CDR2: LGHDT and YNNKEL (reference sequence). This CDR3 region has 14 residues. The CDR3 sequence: CASSFGGARDTQYF.

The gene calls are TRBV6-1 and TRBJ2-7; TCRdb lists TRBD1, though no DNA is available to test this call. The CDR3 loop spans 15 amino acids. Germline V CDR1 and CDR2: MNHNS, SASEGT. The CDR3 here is CASSGPGPNGEEQYF.

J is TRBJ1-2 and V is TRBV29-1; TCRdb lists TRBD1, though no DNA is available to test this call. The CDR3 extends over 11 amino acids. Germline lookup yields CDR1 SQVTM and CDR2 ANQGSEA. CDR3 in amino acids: CSVTDRDGYTF.

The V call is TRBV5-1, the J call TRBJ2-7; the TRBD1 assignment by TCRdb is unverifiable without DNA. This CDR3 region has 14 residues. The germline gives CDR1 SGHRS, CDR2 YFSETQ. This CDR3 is CASSLAEPGQGPIF.

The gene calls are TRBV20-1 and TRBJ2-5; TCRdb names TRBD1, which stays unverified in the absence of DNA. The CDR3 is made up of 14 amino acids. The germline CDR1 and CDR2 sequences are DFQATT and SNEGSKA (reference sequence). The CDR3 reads CSARRVEGLKTQYF.

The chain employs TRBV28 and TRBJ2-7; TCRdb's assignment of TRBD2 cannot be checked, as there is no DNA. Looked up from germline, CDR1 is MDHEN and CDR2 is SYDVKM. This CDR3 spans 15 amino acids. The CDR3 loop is CASSPEGQGYYEQYF.

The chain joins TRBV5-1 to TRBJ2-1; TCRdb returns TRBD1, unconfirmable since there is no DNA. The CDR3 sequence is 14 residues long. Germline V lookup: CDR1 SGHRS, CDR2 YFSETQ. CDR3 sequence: CASSFSRSYNEQFF.

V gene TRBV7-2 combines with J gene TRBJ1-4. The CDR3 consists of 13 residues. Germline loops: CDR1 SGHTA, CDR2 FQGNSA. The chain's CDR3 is CASSLGSQEKLFF.

CDR3 residues: CASSPVSPDTGYTF. The chain carries TRBV2 and TRBJ1-2; the TCRdb D gene call, TRBD1, has no DNA to confirm it. The CDR3 spans 14 residues. CDR1 and CDR2 from the germline V gene are SNHLY and FYNNEI.

CDR3 region: CAISGETEQFF. The J gene is TRBJ2-1, the V gene TRBV10-3; the D gene TCRdb calls, TRBD2, cannot be checked with no DNA. In germline, CDR1 is ENHRY, CDR2 SYGVKD. The CDR3 covers 11 residues.

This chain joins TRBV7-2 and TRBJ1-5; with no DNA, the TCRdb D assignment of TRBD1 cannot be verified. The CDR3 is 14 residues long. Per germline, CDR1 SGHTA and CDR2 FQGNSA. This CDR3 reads CASGKQGSNQPQHF.

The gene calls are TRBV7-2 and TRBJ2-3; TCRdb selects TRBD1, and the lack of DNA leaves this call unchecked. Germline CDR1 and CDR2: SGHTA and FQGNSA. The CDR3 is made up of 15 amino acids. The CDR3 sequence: CASSWGGASTDTQYF.

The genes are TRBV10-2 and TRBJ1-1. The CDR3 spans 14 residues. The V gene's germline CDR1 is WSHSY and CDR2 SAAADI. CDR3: CASHPLGENTEAFF.

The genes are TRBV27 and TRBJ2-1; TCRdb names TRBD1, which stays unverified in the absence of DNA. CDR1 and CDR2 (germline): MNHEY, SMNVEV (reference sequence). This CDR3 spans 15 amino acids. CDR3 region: CASRKGTGAAYEQFF.

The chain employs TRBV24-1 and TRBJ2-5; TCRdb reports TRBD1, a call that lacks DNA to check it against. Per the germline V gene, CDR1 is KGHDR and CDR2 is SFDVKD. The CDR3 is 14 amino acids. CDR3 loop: CATSAGGLPGTQYF.

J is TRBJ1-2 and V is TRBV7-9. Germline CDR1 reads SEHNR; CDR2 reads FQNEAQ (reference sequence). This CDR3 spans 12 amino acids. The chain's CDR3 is CASSRINYGYTF. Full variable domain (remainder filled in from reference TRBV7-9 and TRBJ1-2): DTGVSQNPRHKITKRGQNVTFRCDPISEHNRLYWYRQTLGQGPEFLTYFQNEAQLEKSRLLSDRFSAERPKGSFSTLEIQRTEQGDSAMYLCASSRINYGYTFGSGTRLTVV.

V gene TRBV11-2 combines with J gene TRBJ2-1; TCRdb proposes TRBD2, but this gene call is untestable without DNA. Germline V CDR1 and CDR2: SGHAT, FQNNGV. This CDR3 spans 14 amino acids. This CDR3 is CASSFSGGPNEQFF. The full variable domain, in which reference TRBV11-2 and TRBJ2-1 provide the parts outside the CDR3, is EAGVAQSPRYKIIEKRQSVAFWCNPISGHATLYWYQQILGQGPKLLIQFQNNGVVDDSQLPKDRFSAERLKGVDSTLKIQPAKLEDSAVYLCASSFSGGPNEQFFGPGTRLTVL.

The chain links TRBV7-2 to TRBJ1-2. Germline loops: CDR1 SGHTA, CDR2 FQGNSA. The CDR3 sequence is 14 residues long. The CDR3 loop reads CASSLADTAGGYTF. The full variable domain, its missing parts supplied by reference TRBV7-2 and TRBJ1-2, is GAGVSQSPSNKVTEKGKDVELRCDPISGHTALYWYRQSLGQGLEFLIYFQGNSAPDKSGLPSDRFSAERTGGSVSTLTIQRTQQEDSAVYLCASSLADTAGGYTFGSGTRLTVV.

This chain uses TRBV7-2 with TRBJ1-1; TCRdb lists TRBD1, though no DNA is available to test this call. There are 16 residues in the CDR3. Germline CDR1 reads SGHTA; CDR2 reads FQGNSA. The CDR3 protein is CASSPEIGGLGTEAFF.

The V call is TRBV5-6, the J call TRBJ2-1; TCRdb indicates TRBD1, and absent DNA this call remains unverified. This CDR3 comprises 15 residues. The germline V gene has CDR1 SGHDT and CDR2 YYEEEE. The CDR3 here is CASSPQGANNNEQFF.

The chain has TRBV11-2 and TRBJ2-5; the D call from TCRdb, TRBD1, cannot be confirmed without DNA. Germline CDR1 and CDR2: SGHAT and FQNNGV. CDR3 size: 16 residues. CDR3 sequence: CASSLDSRGAGKTQYF. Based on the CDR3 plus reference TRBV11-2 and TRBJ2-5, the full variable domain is EAGVAQSPRYKIIEKRQSVAFWCNPISGHATLYWYQQILGQGPKLLIQFQNNGVVDDSQLPKDRFSAERLKGVDSTLKIQPAKLEDSAVYLCASSLDSRGAGKTQYFGPGTRLLVL.

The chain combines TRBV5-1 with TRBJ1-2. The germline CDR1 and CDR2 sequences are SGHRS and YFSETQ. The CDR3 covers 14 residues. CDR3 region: CASSLDGSYYGYTF.

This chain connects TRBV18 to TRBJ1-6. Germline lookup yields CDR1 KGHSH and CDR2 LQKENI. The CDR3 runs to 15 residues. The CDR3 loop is CASSPTQSVNSPLHF.

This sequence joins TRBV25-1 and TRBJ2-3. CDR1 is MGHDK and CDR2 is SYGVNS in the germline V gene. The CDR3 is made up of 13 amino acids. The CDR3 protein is CASSDWGSDTQYF.

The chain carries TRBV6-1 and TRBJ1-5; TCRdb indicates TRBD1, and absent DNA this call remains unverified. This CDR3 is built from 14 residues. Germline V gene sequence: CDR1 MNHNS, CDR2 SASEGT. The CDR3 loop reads CASTIRDRDQPQHF.

The CDR3 sequence: CASSPRTASLAEYNEQFF. J is TRBJ2-1 and V is TRBV11-1; the TCRdb D gene call, TRBD2, has no DNA to confirm it. Germline CDR1 and CDR2: SGHAT and FQDESV (reference sequence). This CDR3 region has 18 residues. Filled out from reference TRBV11-1 and TRBJ2-1, the complete variable domain reads EAEVAQSPRYKITEKSQAVAFWCDPISGHATLYWYRQILGQGPELLVQFQDESVVDDSQLPKDRFSAERLKGVDSTLKIQPAELGDSAMYLCASSPRTASLAEYNEQFFGPGTRLTVL.

Here the CDR3 reads CASSWGRRDEQFF. The chain combines TRBV5-6 with TRBJ2-1; the D gene TCRdb calls, TRBD2, cannot be checked with no DNA. Germline V gene data show CDR1 as SGHDT and CDR2 as YYEEEE. The CDR3 has 13 residues.

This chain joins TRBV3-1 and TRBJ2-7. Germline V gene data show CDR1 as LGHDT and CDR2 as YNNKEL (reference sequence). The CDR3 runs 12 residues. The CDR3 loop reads CASSNDIYEQYF.

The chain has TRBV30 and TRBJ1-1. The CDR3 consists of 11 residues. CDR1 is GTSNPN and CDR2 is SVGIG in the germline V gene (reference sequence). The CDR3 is CAWSVETEAFF.

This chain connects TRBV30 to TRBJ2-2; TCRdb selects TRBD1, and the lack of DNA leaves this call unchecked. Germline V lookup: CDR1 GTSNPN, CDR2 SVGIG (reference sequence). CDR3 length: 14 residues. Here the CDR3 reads CAWIWGPNTGELFF.

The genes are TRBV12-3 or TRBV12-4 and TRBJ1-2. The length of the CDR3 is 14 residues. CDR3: CASSTALAPYGYTF.

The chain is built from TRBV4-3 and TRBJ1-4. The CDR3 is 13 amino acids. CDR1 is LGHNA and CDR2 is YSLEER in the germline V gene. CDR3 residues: CASSGDHNEKLFF.